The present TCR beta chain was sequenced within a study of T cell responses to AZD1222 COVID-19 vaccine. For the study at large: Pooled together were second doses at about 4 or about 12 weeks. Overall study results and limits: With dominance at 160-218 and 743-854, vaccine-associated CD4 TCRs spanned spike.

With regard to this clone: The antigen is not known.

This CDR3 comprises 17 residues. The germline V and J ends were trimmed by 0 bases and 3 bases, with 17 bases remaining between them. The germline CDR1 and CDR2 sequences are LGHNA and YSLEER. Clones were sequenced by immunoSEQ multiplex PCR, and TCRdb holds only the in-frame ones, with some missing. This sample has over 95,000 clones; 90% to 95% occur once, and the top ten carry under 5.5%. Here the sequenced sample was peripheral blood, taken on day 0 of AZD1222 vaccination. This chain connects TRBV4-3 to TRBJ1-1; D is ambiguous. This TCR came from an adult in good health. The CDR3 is CASSQDWEGRSDTEAFF. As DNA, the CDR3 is TGCGCCAGCAGCCAAGACTGGGAGGGCAGGAGTGACACTGAAGCTTTCTTT.